This TCR beta chain emerged from a study of OX40 agonist ivuxolimab in advanced cancers. Study at large: Patients were 82.7% male with ages roughly 20 to 85, mean about 54. Participants could have had prior anti-PD-1, anti-PD-L1 or anti-CTLA-4 therapy, and around 40% had some.

Sequenced by immunoSEQ multiplex PCR; TCRdb stores in-frame clones only, minus some. The profile shows 120,000 or so clones, 89% of them singletons. This clone was detected once. The CDR3 is 16 residues long. V was shortened by 4 bases and J by 7 bases, with 22 bases between the two germline ends. The germline gives CDR1 MNHNS, CDR2 SASEGT. With baseline, cycle 4 day 1, and cycle 7 day 1 as timepoints, blood was sampled. The sample was CD4+ or CD8+ T cells sorted from blood, taken in a trial of the OX40 agonist ivuxolimab. The chain carries TRBV6-1 and TRBJ1-2; D gene unclear. The sequence came from an adult with an advanced solid tumor such as melanoma, head and neck, liver or kidney cancer. CDR3 in DNA: TGTGCCAGCAGTGCCTCGCCTGAACTTCAACTCCGTGGCTACACCTTC. Encoded protein: CASSASPELQLRGYTF.